This T cell receptor (beta chain) was recovered during a study of CD8 T cells in Susac syndrome. Germline CDR1 is DFQATT and CDR2 is SNEGSKA (reference sequence). The CDR3 is 13 amino acids. Trimming removed 6 bases from V and 1 base from J; junction bases left unmatched: 5. With random hexamers, reverse transcription was performed on about 0.45 to 1 ug of RNA. TCRdb reprocessed the immunoSEQ multiplex PCR reads via MiXCR and lists one record per CDR3 protein. The sample contains approximately 190,000 distinct CDR3 sequences, approximately 93% of which appear only once. TCR beta sequencing covered blood CD8+ and CD4+ T cells.

Specimen: CD4+ T cells from PBMCs. The receptor was isolated from a human donor in good health. This rearrangement joins TRBV20-1 to TRBJ2-5; 7 bases fit TRBD1. CDR3 loop: CSASGQVQETQYF. DNA for the CDR3: TGCAGTGCATCTGGACAGGTCCAAGAGACCCAGTACTTC.